The 18 T cell receptor beta chains presented below share a single source sample, sequenced in a study of cytomegalovirus exposure and HLA in healthy donors. Use of 60 Vbeta and 13 Jbeta primers characterized the PCR. Clones were sequenced by immunoSEQ multiplex PCR, and TCRdb holds only the in-frame ones, with some missing. The sample carries over 60,000 clones, about 75% recorded once. Sequencing was done on a sample of PBMCs. These receptors were collected from a man in his 70s in good health and CMV-seronegative.

This clone was seen ten or more times. A far larger clone is one base from this, pointing to a likely read error. The chain employs TRBV4-1 and TRBJ1-3, with TRBD1 as a possible D gene (5 bases). The germline V gene has CDR1 MGHRA and CDR2 YSYEKL. The CDR3 totals 17 residues. Trimming pared 0 bases from V and 9 bases from J, leaving 21 bases between. Here the CDR3 reads CASSQDPRVRIAGTIYF. CDR3 sequence (DNA): TGCGCCAGCAGCCAAGATCCCAGGGTTCGGATAGCGGGCACCATATATTTT.

V and J are TRBV27 and TRBJ1-1; D is perhaps TRBD1 (6 bases). The CDR3 is made up of 13 amino acids. The germline V gene has CDR1 MNHEY and CDR2 SMNVEV (reference sequence). Between the trimmed V and J ends, which lost 2 bases and 4 bases, there was a span of 8 bases. CDR3 amino acids: CASSLKGGTEAFF. In nucleotides, the CDR3 is TGTGCCAGCAGTTTAAAAGGGGGCACTGAAGCTTTCTTT.

Of note for this clone: The junction departs from the called germline gene at one end, perhaps through a read error. The chain employs TRBV18 and TRBJ2-3, with 7 bases identical to TRBD1. This CDR3 is 17 amino acids long. Germline V CDR1 and CDR2: KGHSH, LQKENI. The DNA for the CDR3 is TGTGCCAGCTCCCCACCCGACAGGGTTTGGGTCACAGATACGCAGTATTTT. This translates into CASSPPDRVWVTDTQYF.

The chain has TRBV9 and TRBJ1-2; D perhaps matches TRBD1 (5 bases). Germline V gene data show CDR1 as SGDLS and CDR2 as YYNGEE. The CDR3 spans 13 residues. V was trimmed by 0 bases and J by 6 bases, leaving 9 bases between them. The CDR3, as DNA: TGTGCCAGCAGCGTAGCAGTAGGGGATGGCTACACCTTC. This gives the protein CASSVAVGDGYTF. The full variable domain, completed using reference TRBV9 and TRBJ1-2, is DSGVTQTPKHLITATGQRVTLRCSPRSGDLSVYWYQQSLDQGLQFLIQYYNGEERAKGNILERFSAQQFPDLHSELNLSSLELGDSALYFCASSVAVGDGYTFGSGTRLTVV.

The chain recombines TRBV28 with TRBJ1-1; TRBD1 agrees at 8 bases. CDR1 is MDHEN and CDR2 is SYDVKM in the germline V gene. With 3 bases clipped from V and 10 bases from J, the junction kept 10 bases outside the gene matches. This CDR3 has 14 amino acids. The CDR3 DNA reads TGTGCCAGCAGTTTTCAGGGGGCAAGAGATGCAGCTTTCTTT. Translation: CASSFQGARDAAFF.

By proportion, this clone is large. V gene TRBV11-2 combines with J gene TRBJ2-7; D is possibly TRBD2 (5 bases). The germline V and J ends were trimmed by 5 bases and 0 bases, with 11 bases remaining between them. The CDR3 is made up of 14 amino acids. Looked up from germline, CDR1 is SGHAT and CDR2 is FQNNGV. CDR3 coding DNA: TGTGCCAGCAGCCCAAGCGGCGGCTCCTACGAGCAGTACTTC. This translates into CASSPSGGSYEQYF.

The chain employs TRBV11-2 and TRBJ2-5; 8 nucleotides match TRBD2. Trimming at V came to 8 bases and at J to 3 bases, leaving 14 bases not matched to a gene. Germline V gives CDR1 SGHAT, CDR2 FQNNGV. CDR3 size: 16 residues. For the CDR3, the DNA is TGTGCCAGCGGCCACGGGAGCGGGGGTCGAGAAGAGACCCAGTACTTC. It specifies CASGHGSGGREETQYF.

The chain has TRBV19 and TRBJ1-1; D gene unclear. CDR1 and CDR2 from the germline V gene are LNHDA and SQIVND (reference sequence). Trimming took 5 bases from V and 5 from J, leaving 18 bases between them. The CDR3 totals 15 residues. The CDR3 sequence: CASSPLSPRRTEAFF. CDR3 coding DNA: TGTGCCAGTAGTCCCCTGAGCCCTAGGAGGACTGAAGCTTTCTTT. The full variable domain, its missing parts supplied by reference TRBV19 and TRBJ1-1, is DGGITQSPKYLFRKEGQNVTLSCEQNLNHDAMYWYRQDPGQGLRLIYYSQIVNDFQKGDIAEGYSVSREKKESFPLTVTSAQKNPTAFYLCASSPLSPRRTEAFFGQGTRLTVV.

This sequence joins TRBV19 and TRBJ2-7, with TRBD1 matching over 8 bases. The CDR3 runs to 13 residues. V trimming: 4 bases; J trimming: 4 bases; junction bases outside the gene matches: 3. Germline V gene lookup returns CDR1 LNHDA and CDR2 SQIVND (reference sequence). For the CDR3, the DNA is TGTGCCAGTAGTAAGACAGGGGTTTACGAGCAGTACTTC. This codes for CASSKTGVYEQYF.

The chain couples TRBV7-3 to TRBJ2-5, with 8 bases aligning to TRBD2. V shed 3 bases, J shed 5 bases, and the junction held 8 bases outside the gene matches. Germline V gives CDR1 SGHTA, CDR2 FQGTGA. The CDR3 length is 15 residues. The CDR3 loop is CASSFLAGWTETQYF. The CDR3 DNA is TGTGCCAGCAGCTTTTTAGCGGGATGGACTGAGACCCAGTACTTC.

In this sample, this clone turned up once. This sequence joins TRBV5-1 and TRBJ2-6, with 8 bases aligning to TRBD1. Per germline, CDR1 SGHRS and CDR2 YFSETQ. The J segment lost 0 bases and the V segment lost 7 bases, leaving 9 bases of the junction unmatched. This CDR3 is built from 17 residues. The CDR3 region has the DNA TGCGCCAGCGCAGCGACAGGGGATTTCTCTGGGGCCAACGTCCTGACTTTC. It codes for CASAATGDFSGANVLTF.

V gene TRBV11-2 combines with J gene TRBJ2-3; 13 nucleotides agree with TRBD2. In germline, CDR1 is SGHAT, CDR2 FQNNGV. The V and J ends lost 5 bases and 11 bases, in that order; junction bases with no gene match: 10. There are 15 residues in the CDR3. The CDR3 loop reads CASSRLMGLAGLQYF. In DNA form, the CDR3 reads TGTGCCAGCAGCCGCCTTATGGGACTAGCGGGGCTGCAGTATTTT.

This clone was seen a few times. The chain links TRBV5-5 to TRBJ1-1; TRBD1 matches 9 bases. Germline CDR1 SGHKS, CDR2 YYEKEE (reference sequence). V was pared by 3 bases and J by 0 bases, with 3 bases of the junction left unmatched. The CDR3 consists of 15 residues. The CDR3 loop reads CASSSRTGVNTEAFF. CDR3 DNA sequence: TGTGCCAGCAGCTCAAGGACAGGGGTGAACACTGAAGCTTTCTTT.

The chain uses TRBV29-1 and TRBJ2-3, with a weak D call TRBD2 (7 bases). V lost 6 bases and J lost 1, with 14 bases in between. In germline, CDR1 is SQVTM, CDR2 ANQGSEA. The CDR3 totals 14 residues. The CDR3: CSVGGAAGTDTQYF. The DNA for the CDR3 is TGCAGCGTGGGGGGGGCAGCCGGCACAGATACGCAGTATTTT.

This clone was seen a handful of times. The chain couples TRBV6-5 to TRBJ1-3; D might be TRBD1 (6 bases). Trimming pared 8 bases from V and 2 bases from J, leaving 10 bases between. The CDR3 length is 13 residues. Germline V gene lookup returns CDR1 MNHEY and CDR2 SVGAGI. CDR3 in DNA: TGTGCCAGCGCGGGGGGGCCTGGAAACACCATATATTTT. Translating gives CASAGGPGNTIYF.

This rearrangement joins TRBV30 to TRBJ2-7; D is undetermined. V was trimmed by 2 bases and J by 7 bases, leaving 12 bases between them. The CDR3 sequence is 12 residues long. CDR1 and CDR2 from the germline V gene are GTSNPN and SVGIG (reference sequence). This chain's CDR3 is CAWSQQVGEQYF. CDR3 bases: TGTGCCTGGAGTCAGCAGGTTGGAGAGCAGTACTTC.

As regards this clone: Other DNA sequences in this specimen translate into the identical CDR3. This chain uses TRBV6-5 with TRBJ2-2; D may be TRBD2 (6 bases). Germline V gene data show CDR1 as MNHEY and CDR2 as SVGAGI. The CDR3 extends over 15 amino acids. Trimming shortened V by 4 bases and J by 2 bases, and 11 bases separated the two germline ends. CDR3 bases: TGTGCCAGCAGTTCCGGGACTGTTAACACCGGGGAGCTGTTTTTT. Protein: CASSSGTVNTGELFF.

The chain links TRBV2 to TRBJ2-1, with D perhaps matching TRBD1 (8 bases). Germline V gene data show CDR1 as SNHLY and CDR2 as FYNNEI. Deletions cut 6 bases from V and 8 bases from J, with 11 bases between. This CDR3 contains 12 residues. The CDR3 here is CASRTGGDEQFF. The DNA for the CDR3 is TGTGCCAGCAGAACAGGGGGGGATGAGCAGTTCTTC. The full variable domain, rest sourced from reference TRBV2 and TRBJ2-1, is EPEVTQTPSHQVTQMGQEVILRCVPISNHLYFYWYRQILGQKVEFLVSFYNNEISEKSEIFDDQFSVERPDGSNFTLKIRSTKLEDSAMYFCASRTGGDEQFFGPGTRLTVL.